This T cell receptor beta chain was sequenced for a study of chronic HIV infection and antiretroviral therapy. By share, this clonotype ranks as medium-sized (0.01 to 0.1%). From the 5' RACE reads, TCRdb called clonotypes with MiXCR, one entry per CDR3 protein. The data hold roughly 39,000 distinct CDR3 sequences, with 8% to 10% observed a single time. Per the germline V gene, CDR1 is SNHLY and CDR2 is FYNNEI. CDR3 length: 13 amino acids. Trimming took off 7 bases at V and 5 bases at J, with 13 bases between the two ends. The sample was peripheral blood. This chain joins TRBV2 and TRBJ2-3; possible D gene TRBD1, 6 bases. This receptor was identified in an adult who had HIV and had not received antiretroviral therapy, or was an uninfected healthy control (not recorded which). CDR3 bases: TGTGCCAGCAACGCAATACAGGGAGATACGCAGTATTTT. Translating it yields CASNAIQGDTQYF.